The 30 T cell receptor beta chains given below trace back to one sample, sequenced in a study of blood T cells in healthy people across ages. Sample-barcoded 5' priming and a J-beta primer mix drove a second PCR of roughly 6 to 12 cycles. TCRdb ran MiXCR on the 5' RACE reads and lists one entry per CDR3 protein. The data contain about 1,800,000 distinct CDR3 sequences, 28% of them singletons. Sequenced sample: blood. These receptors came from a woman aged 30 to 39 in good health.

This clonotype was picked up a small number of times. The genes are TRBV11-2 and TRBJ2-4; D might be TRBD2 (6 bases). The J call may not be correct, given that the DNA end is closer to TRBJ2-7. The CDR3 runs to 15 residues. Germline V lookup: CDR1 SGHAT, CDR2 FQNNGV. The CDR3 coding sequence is TGTGCCAGCAGCGCCCATAGCGGTGGGGGCTACGAGCAGTACTTC. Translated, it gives CASSAHSGGGYEQYF.

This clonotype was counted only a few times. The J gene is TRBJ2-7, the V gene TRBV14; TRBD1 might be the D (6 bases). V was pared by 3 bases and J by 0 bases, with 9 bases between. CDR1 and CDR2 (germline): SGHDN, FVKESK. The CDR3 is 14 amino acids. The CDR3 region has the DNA TGTGCCAGCAGCCACACAGGGTACTCCTACGAGCAGTACTTC. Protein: CASSHTGYSYEQYF.

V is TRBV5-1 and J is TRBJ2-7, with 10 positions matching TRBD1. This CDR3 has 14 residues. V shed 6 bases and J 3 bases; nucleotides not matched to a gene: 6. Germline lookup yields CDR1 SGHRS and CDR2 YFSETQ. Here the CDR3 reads CASNPGQGFYEQYF. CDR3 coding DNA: TGCGCCAGCAACCCGGGACAGGGGTTCTACGAGCAGTACTTC.

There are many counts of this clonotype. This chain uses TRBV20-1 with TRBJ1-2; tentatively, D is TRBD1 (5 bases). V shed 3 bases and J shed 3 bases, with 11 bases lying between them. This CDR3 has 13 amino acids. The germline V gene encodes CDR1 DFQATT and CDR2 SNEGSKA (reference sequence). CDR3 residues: CSASSDRDYGYTF. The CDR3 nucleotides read TGCAGTGCTAGTTCCGACAGAGACTATGGCTACACCTTC.

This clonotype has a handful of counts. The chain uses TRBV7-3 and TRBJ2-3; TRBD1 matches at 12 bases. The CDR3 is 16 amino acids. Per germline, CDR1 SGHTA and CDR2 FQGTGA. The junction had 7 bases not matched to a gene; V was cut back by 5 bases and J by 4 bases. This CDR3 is CASSPGGTGGADTQYF. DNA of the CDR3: TGTGCCAGCAGCCCCGGCGGGACAGGGGGCGCAGATACGCAGTATTTT.

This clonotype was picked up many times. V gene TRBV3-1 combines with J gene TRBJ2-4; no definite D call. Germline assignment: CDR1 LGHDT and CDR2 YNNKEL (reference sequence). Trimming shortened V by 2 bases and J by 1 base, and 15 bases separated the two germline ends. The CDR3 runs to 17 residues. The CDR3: CASSQLETRNAKNIQYF. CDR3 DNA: TGTGCCAGCAGCCAACTCGAGACAAGGAACGCCAAAAACATTCAGTACTTC.

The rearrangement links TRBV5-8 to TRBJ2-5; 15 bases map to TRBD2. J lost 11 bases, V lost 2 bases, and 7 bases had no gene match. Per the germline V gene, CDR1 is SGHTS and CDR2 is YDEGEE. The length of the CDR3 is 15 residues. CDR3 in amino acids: CASSFGLAGGDDQYF. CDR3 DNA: TGTGCCAGCAGCTTTGGACTAGCGGGAGGGGACGATCAGTACTTC.

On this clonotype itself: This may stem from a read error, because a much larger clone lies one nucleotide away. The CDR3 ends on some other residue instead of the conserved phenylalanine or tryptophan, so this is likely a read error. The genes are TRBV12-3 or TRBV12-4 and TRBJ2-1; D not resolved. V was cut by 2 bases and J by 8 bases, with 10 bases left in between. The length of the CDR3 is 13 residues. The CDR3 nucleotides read TGTGCCAGCAGTTTAATCGGGCACTATGAGCAGTTCTTA. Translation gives CASSLIGHYEQFL.

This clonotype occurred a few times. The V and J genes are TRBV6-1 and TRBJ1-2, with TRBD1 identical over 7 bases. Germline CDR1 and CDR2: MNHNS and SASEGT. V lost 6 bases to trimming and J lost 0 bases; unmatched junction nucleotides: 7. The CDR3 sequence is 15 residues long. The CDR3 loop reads CASSDPGQANYGYTF. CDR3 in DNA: TGTGCCAGCAGCGATCCAGGACAGGCTAACTATGGCTACACCTTC.

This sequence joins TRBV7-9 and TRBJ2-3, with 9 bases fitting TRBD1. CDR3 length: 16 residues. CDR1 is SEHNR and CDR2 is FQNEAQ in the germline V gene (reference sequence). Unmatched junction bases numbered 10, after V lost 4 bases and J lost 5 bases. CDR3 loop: CASSSRDREGIDTQYF. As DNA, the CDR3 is TGTGCCAGCAGCTCTCGGGACAGGGAGGGAATAGATACGCAGTATTTT.

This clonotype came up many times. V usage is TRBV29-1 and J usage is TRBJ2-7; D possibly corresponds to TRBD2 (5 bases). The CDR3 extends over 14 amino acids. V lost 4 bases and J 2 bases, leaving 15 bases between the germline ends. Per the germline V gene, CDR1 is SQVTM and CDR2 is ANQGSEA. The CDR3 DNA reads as TGCAGCGTTGGACGGGGAACTTTTACCTACGAGCAGTACTTC. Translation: CSVGRGTFTYEQYF.

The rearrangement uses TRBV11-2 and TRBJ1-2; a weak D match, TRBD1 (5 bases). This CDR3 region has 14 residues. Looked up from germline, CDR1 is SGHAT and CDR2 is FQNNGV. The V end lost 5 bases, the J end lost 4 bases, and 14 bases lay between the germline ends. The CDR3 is CASSPRDLSYGYTF. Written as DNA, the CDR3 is TGTGCCAGCAGCCCCCGGGACCTATCCTATGGCTACACCTTC.

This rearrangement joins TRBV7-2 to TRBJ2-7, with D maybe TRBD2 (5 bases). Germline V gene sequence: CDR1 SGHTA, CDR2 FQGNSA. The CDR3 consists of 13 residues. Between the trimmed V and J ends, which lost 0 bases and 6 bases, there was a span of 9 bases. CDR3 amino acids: CASSLAFAGEQYF. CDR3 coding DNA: TGTGCCAGCAGCTTAGCCTTCGCGGGCGAGCAGTACTTC.

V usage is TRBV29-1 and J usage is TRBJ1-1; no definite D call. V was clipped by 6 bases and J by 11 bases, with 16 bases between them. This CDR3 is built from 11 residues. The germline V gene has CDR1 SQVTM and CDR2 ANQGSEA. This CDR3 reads CSVMYPAEAFF. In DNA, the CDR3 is TGCAGCGTCATGTATCCCGCGGAGGCTTTCTTT.

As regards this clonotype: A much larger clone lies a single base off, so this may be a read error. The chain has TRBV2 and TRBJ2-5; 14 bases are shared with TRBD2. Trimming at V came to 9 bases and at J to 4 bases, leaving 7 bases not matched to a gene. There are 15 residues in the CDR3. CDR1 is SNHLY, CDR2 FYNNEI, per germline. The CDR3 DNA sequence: TGTGCCAGTACCGGGACTAGCGGGGGACGAGAGACCCAGTACTTC. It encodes CASTGTSGGRETQYF.

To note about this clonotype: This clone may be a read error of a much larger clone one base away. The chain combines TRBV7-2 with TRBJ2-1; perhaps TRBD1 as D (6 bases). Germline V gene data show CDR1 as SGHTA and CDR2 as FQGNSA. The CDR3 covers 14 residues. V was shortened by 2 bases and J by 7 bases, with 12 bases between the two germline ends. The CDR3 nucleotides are TGTGCCAGCAGCTTAAACCCGGACAGAAATGAGCAGTTCTTC. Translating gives CASSLNPDRNEQFF. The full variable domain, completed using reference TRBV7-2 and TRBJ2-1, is GAGVSQSPSNKVTEKGKDVELRCDPISGHTALYWYRQSLGQGLEFLIYFQGNSAPDKSGLPSDRFSAERTGGSVSTLTIQRTQQEDSAVYLCASSLNPDRNEQFFGPGTRLTVL.

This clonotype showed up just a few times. The CDR3: CASSPRQGSLSYEQYF. The CDR3 coding sequence is TGTGCCAGCAGCCCAAGACAGGGATCCCTCTCCTACGAGCAGTACTTC. V is TRBV7-6 and J is TRBJ2-7; 7 bases fit TRBD1. Germline V lookup: CDR1 SGHVS, CDR2 FNYEAQ. CDR3 length: 16 residues. Unmatched junction bases numbered 10, after V lost 5 bases and J lost 0 bases.

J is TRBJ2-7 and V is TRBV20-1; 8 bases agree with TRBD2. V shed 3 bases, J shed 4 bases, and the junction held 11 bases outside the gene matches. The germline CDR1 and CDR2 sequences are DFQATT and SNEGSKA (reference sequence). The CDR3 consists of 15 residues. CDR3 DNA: TGCAGTGCTAGGACCCTCCGGGAGGGACCTTACGAGCAGTACTTC. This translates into CSARTLREGPYEQYF.

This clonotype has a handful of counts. CDR3 sequence (DNA): TGTGCCAGCAGTAGGGTGACAGCGAACACTGAAGCTTTCTTT. Amino acids: CASSRVTANTEAFF. The genes are TRBV6-5 and TRBJ1-1; TRBD1 is a possible D gene (5 bases). Germline V CDR1 and CDR2: MNHEY, SVGAGI. V lost 5 bases to trimming and J lost 1 base, with 11 bases between them. This CDR3 has 14 amino acids.

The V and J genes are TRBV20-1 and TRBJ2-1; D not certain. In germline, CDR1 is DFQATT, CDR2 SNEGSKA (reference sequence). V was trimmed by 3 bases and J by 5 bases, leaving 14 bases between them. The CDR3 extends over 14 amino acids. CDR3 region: CSASSAVVDNEQFF. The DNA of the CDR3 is TGCAGTGCTAGTTCTGCGGTCGTGGACAATGAGCAGTTCTTC.

The CDR3 reads CASSLDPGQEYNEQFF. The CDR3 DNA reads as TGCGCCAGCAGCTTGGATCCGGGACAGGAATACAATGAGCAGTTCTTC. This sequence joins TRBV5-1 and TRBJ2-1; 8 nucleotides agree with TRBD1. CDR1 and CDR2 (germline): SGHRS, YFSETQ. V shed 0 bases and J 4 bases; nucleotides not matched to a gene: 6. The CDR3 runs to 16 residues.

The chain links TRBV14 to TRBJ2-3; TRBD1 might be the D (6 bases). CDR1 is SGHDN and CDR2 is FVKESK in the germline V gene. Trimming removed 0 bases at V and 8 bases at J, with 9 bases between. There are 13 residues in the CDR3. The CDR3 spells CASSQDIRGTQYF. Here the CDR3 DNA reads TGTGCCAGCAGCCAAGATATCAGGGGTACGCAGTATTTT.

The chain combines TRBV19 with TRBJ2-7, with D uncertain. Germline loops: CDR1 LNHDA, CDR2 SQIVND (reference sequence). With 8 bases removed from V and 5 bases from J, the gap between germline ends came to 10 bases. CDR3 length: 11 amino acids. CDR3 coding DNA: TGTGCCAGTGGACGGTGGGACGAGCAGTACTTC. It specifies CASGRWDEQYF.

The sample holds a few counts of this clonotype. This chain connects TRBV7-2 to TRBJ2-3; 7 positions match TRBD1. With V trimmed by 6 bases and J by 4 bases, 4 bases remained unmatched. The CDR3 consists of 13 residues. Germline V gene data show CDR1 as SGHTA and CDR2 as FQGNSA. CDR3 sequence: CASRKTGSDTQYF. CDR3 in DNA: TGTGCCAGCAGAAAGACAGGGTCAGATACGCAGTATTTT.

The CDR3 region has the DNA TGCGCCGGCATGCTGTCATTTCGTACTAGCCGCACAGATACGCAGTATTTT. It yields the protein CAGMLSFRTSRTDTQYF. The chain couples TRBV5-1 to TRBJ2-3; D possibly corresponds to TRBD2 (6 bases). Trimming shortened V by 10 bases and J by 1 base, and 25 bases separated the two germline ends. This CDR3 has 17 residues. Germline lookup yields CDR1 SGHRS and CDR2 YFSETQ.

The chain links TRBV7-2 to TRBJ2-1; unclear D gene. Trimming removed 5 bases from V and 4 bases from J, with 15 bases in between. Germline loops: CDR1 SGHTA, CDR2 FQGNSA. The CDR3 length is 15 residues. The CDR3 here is CASSLPTSRYNEQFF. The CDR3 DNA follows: TGTGCCAGCAGCCTCCCGACCAGCCGTTACAATGAGCAGTTCTTC.

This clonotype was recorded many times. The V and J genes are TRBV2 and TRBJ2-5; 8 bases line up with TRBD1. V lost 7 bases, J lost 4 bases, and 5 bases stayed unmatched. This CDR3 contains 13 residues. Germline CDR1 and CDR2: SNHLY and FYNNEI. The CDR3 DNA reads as TGTGCCAGCACTGGACAGGGTATAGAGACCCAGTACTTC. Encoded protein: CASTGQGIETQYF.

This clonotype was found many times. CDR3 residues: CSVEEFGGDGYTF. CDR3 nucleotides: TGCAGCGTTGAAGAATTCGGAGGGGATGGCTACACCTTC. The chain has TRBV29-1 and TRBJ1-2; maybe TRBD1 (5 bases). With 0 bases removed from V and 6 bases from J, the gap between germline ends came to 11 bases. This CDR3 has 13 amino acids. Germline values: CDR1 SQVTM, CDR2 ANQGSEA.

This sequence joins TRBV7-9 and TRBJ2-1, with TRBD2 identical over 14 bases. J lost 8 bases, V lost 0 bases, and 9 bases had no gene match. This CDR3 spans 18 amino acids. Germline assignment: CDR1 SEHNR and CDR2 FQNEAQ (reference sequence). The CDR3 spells CASSLARWTSGGSDEQFF. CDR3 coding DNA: TGTGCCAGCAGCTTAGCCAGATGGACTAGCGGGGGGAGCGATGAGCAGTTCTTC.

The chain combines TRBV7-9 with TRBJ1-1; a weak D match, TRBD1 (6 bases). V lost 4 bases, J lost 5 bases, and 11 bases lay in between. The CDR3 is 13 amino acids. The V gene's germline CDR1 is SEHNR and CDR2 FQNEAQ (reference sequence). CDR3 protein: CASSSITGTEAFF. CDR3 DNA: TGTGCCAGCAGCTCAATAACAGGGACTGAAGCTTTCTTT.